This T cell receptor (beta chain) was sequenced in a study of shared clonotypes between healthy human individuals. Findings of the study overall: Represented genetic and exposure-history diversity was restricted by having few donors. The study generally estimated greater richness for naive than memory subsets.

Genomic DNA of every subset was divided equally among multiple immunoSEQ plates. The data were produced by immunoSEQ multiplex PCR, yet TCRdb's version contains in-frame clones alone and is incomplete. The sample lists roughly 2.2 million clones, approximately 93% seen once, with around 0.4% in the top ten. As to this clone: The antigen is unknown.

Trimming cost V 0 bases and J 2 bases, with 14 bases left between them. CDR3 size: 16 residues. Germline loops: CDR1 LGHNA, CDR2 YSLEER. The sequenced sample consisted of naive CD4+ T cells from PBMCs. Subset denoted: CD45RA+ positively selected. The TCR was taken from a man aged 18 to 30 in good health. Some clones in this sample may be carry-over from other donors' samples. V gene TRBV4-3 combines with J gene TRBJ2-7, with D perhaps assigned TRBD1 or TRBD2 (5 bases each). CDR3 residues: CASSQERQTTTYEQYF. The CDR3 nucleotides are TGCGCCAGCAGCCAAGAAAGACAGACTACGACCTACGAGCAGTACTTC.